This T cell receptor (beta chain) was captured by sequencing in a study of Ad26.COV2.S vaccination and SARS-CoV-2 variants. CDR1 is KGHSH, CDR2 LQKENI, per germline. Trimming removed 2 bases at V and 1 base at J, with 8 bases between. The CDR3 covers 14 residues. Concerning this clone itself: Its specificity is unknown.

Sample treatment: around 19 received Ad26.COV2.S at low or high dose, single or two shots; 5 received placebo; per-sample allocation not given. Following the first vaccine or placebo injection, samples were taken on day 63. Only in-frame clones appear in the TCRdb table, and some are missing; sequencing was by immunoSEQ multiplex PCR. The table records roughly 300,000 clones, 88% of them present only once. Study-level findings and limits: Recipients given vaccine exceeded placebo recipients in spike-specific TCR breadth. Spike-specific CD8+ and CD4+ T cell responses reportedly showed substantial breadth after vaccination.

The receptor comes from a person aged 18-65 years who received the Ad26.COV2.S COVID-19 vaccine or a placebo. The chain carries TRBV18 and TRBJ1-1; D is uncertain. Specimen: peripheral blood, collected in a trial of Ad26.COV2.S vaccine versus placebo. The CDR3 loop reads CASSPDLRNTEAFF. CDR3 DNA sequence: TGTGCCAGCTCACCAGATTTAAGGAACACTGAAGCTTTCTTT.